A selection of T cell receptor beta chains follows, all from one sample in a study of regulatory T cells in long-lasting Graves disease. TCRdb called the multiplex PCR reads again in MiXCR, with one record for every CDR3 protein. The data hold about 420,000 distinct CDR3 sequences, with roughly 17% observed a single time. These sequences were also reported in another study, on T cells in Graves' hyperthyroidism and ophthalmopathy.

Sample: peripheral blood mononuclear cells (PBMCs), taken at new diagnosis, from a patient treated with antithyroid drugs. The source is a young woman with Graves disease. Both conserved end residues are part of each CDR3. A D gene is named only where the DNA matches it firmly. Only some rows state a clone size, as once, few, many or a class for expanded clones.

D	J	V	size	CDR3	DNA
TRBD2	TRBJ2-1	TRBV6-1	many	CASRSRLANSYNEQFF	TGTGCCAGCAGGTCCAGACTAGCGAACTCCTACAATGAGCAGTTCTTC
.	TRBJ1-2	TRBV20-1	.	CLGLKGYTF	TGCTTGGGACTGAAAGGCTACACCTTC
.	TRBJ2-3	TRBV3-1	.	CASSLRTDSQYF	TGTGCCAGCAGCCTCCGCACAGATTCGCAGTATTTT
.	TRBJ2-7	TRBV7-9	many	CASSPGGEQYF	TGTGCCAGCAGCCCCGGCGGCGAGCAGTACTTC
TRBD1	TRBJ1-5	TRBV28	many	CASNVGTVNQPQHF	TGTGCCAGCAACGTAGGGACAGTAAATCAGCCCCAGCATTTT
.	TRBJ2-6	TRBV7-2	few	CASSPVGDKGGSGANVLTF	TGTGCCAGCAGCCCAGTTGGGGACAAGGGGGGCTCTGGGGCCAACGTCCTGACTTTC
.	TRBJ2-7	TRBV28	many	CASRTVQYEQYF	TGTGCCAGTAGGACGGTCCAGTACGAGCAGTACTTC
.	TRBJ2-1	TRBV3-1	.	CASSPRCSSGNEQFF	TGTGCCAGCAGCCCAAGATGCTCCAGTGGCAATGAGCAGTTCTTC
TRBD2	TRBJ2-1	TRBV10-1	few	CASSESGLAGAEFF	TGCGCCAGCAGTGAGTCCGGACTAGCGGGAGCGGAGTTCTTC
.	TRBJ2-1	TRBV15	.	CATGFSYNEQFF	TGTGCCACAGGTTTTTCCTACAATGAGCAGTTCTTC
TRBD2	TRBJ2-5	TRBV2	.	CASSDFRLAGEGETQYF	TGTGCCAGCAGTGATTTTAGACTAGCGGGAGAGGGAGAGACCCAGTACTTC
.	TRBJ2-2	TRBV5-1	.	CASSLEGRRGTGELFF	TGCGCCAGCAGCTTGGAAGGGCGTAGAGGCACCGGGGAGCTGTTTTTT
.	TRBJ2-7	TRBV28	many	CASGENRDMYYEQYF	TGTGCCAGCGGGGAGAACCGGGACATGTACTACGAGCAGTACTTC
TRBD2	TRBJ2-2	TRBV7-9	few	CASSLARTSGRKELFF	TGTGCCAGCAGCTTAGCCAGGACTAGCGGGAGGAAGGAGCTGTTTTTT
.	TRBJ2-7	TRBV29-1	.	CSVADYEQYF	TGCAGCGTTGCAGACTACGAGCAGTACTTC
.	TRBJ2-5	TRBV7-9	few	CASSLTWRETQYF	TGTGCCAGCAGCTTAACATGGCGGGAGACCCAGTACTTC
.	TRBJ1-5	TRBV27	.	CASSLFSGQPQHF	TGTGCCAGCAGTTTATTTTCAGGTCAGCCCCAGCATTTT
.	TRBJ1-1	TRBV16	.	CASSTLGTEAFF	TGTGCCAGCAGCACCTTGGGCACTGAAGCTTTCTTT
.	TRBJ2-7	TRBV7-2	.	CASSTRGGGTYEQYF	TGTGCCAGCAGCACCCGGGGAGGGGGTACCTACGAGCAGTACTTC
TRBD2	TRBJ2-1	TRBV12-3/TRBV12-4	many	CASKPGLADNEQFF	TGTGCCAGCAAACCGGGACTAGCGGACAATGAGCAGTTCTTC
.	TRBJ1-1	TRBV6-1	.	CASTDSQNTEAFF	TGTGCCAGCACCGACTCCCAGAACACTGAAGCTTTCTTT
.	TRBJ2-5	TRBV6-1	many	CASSAVEETQYF	TGTGCCAGCAGTGCCGTTGAAGAGACCCAGTACTTC
TRBD2	TRBJ2-7	TRBV6-1	.	CASRTPGLAYEQYF	TGTGCCAGCAGAACTCCGGGACTAGCCTACGAGCAGTACTTC
TRBD2	TRBJ2-1	TRBV12-3/TRBV12-4	many	CASSLGLAAYNEQFF	TGTGCCAGCAGTTTGGGTCTAGCGGCCTACAATGAGCAGTTCTTC
.	TRBJ2-7	TRBV28	few	CASSPRGNEQYF	TGTGCCAGCAGTCCCCGAGGGAACGAGCAGTACTTC
TRBD2	TRBJ2-3	TRBV28	many	CASTFGLAGDPTDTQYF	TGTGCCAGCACCTTCGGACTAGCGGGGGATCCCACAGATACGCAGTATTTT
.	TRBJ2-4	TRBV29-1	many	CSVVDRLIKNIQYF	TGCAGCGTGGTGGACAGATTAATCAAAAACATTCAGTACTTC
.	TRBJ2-5	TRBV13	many	CASSLVRAQETQYF	TGTGCCAGCAGCTTAGTGCGAGCCCAAGAGACCCAGTACTTC
.	TRBJ2-5	TRBV29-1	.	CSVEPDSSEETQYF	TGCAGCGTAGAACCTGACAGTTCAGAAGAGACCCAGTACTTC
.	TRBJ2-3	TRBV20-1	many	CSARDLLGPRVTDTQYF	TGCAGTGCTAGAGATCTATTGGGGCCGAGGGTCACAGATACGCAGTATTTT
.	TRBJ2-5	TRBV20-1	many	CSPGGVGETQYF	TGCAGCCCAGGTGGAGTAGGCGAGACCCAGTACTTC
.	TRBJ1-1	TRBV7-2	many	CASSFLGPGTEAFF	TGTGCCAGCAGCTTTCTGGGGCCTGGTACTGAAGCTTTCTTT
.	TRBJ1-1	TRBV20-1	.	CSATGATEAFF	TGCAGTGCTACAGGGGCCACTGAAGCTTTCTTT
.	TRBJ1-1	TRBV30	many	CAWSVYVPGEAFF	TGTGCCTGGAGTGTATATGTCCCCGGAGAAGCTTTCTTT
TRBD1	TRBJ1-2	TRBV6-2/TRBV6-3	.	CASRRQGGYTF	TGTGCCAGCAGACGACAGGGTGGCTACACCTTC
TRBD2	TRBJ2-1	TRBV12-3/TRBV12-4	.	CASSTGTSEGYEQFF	TGTGCCAGCAGTACCGGGACTAGCGAAGGGTATGAGCAGTTCTTC
.	TRBJ2-1	TRBV18	.	CARSPTGTSSYNEQFF	TGTGCCAGGTCACCCACAGGGACGAGTAGCTACAATGAGCAGTTCTTC
.	TRBJ1-1	TRBV5-1	.	CASIQGTEAFF	TGCGCCAGTATACAGGGCACTGAAGCTTTCTTT
TRBD2	TRBJ2-7	TRBV6-1	.	CASIASGTTYEQYF	TGTGCCAGCATTGCCAGCGGGACCACCTACGAGCAGTACTTC
.	TRBJ1-4	TRBV3-1	many	CASKEGLNEKLFF	TGTGCCAGCAAAGAGGGACTTAACGAAAAACTGTTTTTT
.	TRBJ2-1	TRBV28	many	CASSLYAGIGNEQFF	TGTGCCAGCAGTTTATATGCCGGGATTGGCAATGAGCAGTTCTTC
TRBD1	TRBJ1-2	TRBV27	many	CASGTATAYGYTF	TGTGCCAGCGGGACAGCAACGGCCTATGGCTACACCTTC
TRBD2	TRBJ2-1	TRBV7-2	few	CASSHRRGLAGGVGEQFF	TGTGCCAGCAGCCACCGACGGGGGCTAGCGGGGGGCGTCGGTGAGCAGTTCTTC
TRBD1	TRBJ1-4	TRBV9	.	CASSEGQGKEKLFF	TGTGCCAGCAGCGAGGGACAGGGGAAAGAAAAACTGTTTTTT
.	TRBJ1-1	TRBV30	many	CAWRPRQVSNTEAFF	TGTGCCTGGAGACCTAGACAGGTCTCGAACACTGAAGCTTTCTTT
.	TRBJ2-7	TRBV28	many	CASTSAGAYEQYF	TGTGCCAGCACCTCAGCAGGAGCCTACGAGCAGTACTTC
TRBD2	TRBJ2-1	TRBV7-8	.	CASSFLGGGEQFF	TGTGCCAGCAGCTTTCTCGGCGGGGGGGAGCAGTTCTTC
TRBD2	TRBJ2-1	TRBV15	.	CATSRSGSHNEQFF	TGTGCCACCAGCCGTAGCGGGAGCCACAATGAGCAGTTCTTC
.	TRBJ2-1	TRBV5-1	.	CASSLLRDSNNEQFF	TGCGCCAGCAGCCTACTCCGGGACTCAAACAATGAGCAGTTCTTC
.	TRBJ2-1	TRBV9	.	CASSVGTHREQFF	TGTGCCAGCAGCGTAGGGACACACAGGGAGCAGTTCTTC